This T cell receptor (beta chain) was identified in a study of identical twins. In the case of this clonotype: The antigen is unknown.

The cDNA had a unique molecular identifier and a template-switch universal primer site. One entry per CDR3 protein, called by TCRdb with MiXCR from the 5' RACE reads. The table has hundreds of thousands of distinct CDR3 sequences, about 9.4% seen once. The study, taken as a whole, reports: Models underpredicted monozygotic twin sharing of out-of-frame TCR alpha. Where beta out-of-frame sequences were concerned, excess twin sharing was weaker. When twins shared out-of-frame alpha sequences, those sequences had excess low generation probability.

This sample was shared with a second study, whose subject was yellow fever vaccine responses in identical twins.

This receptor was taken from a young woman in good health. Sequencing was performed on PBMCs.

CDR3 sequence: CASSLFTSGGAINEQFF. The CDR3 DNA reads TGTGCCAGCAGTCTCTTCACTAGCGGGGGGGCAATCAATGAGCAGTTCTTC. This chain connects TRBV27 to TRBJ2-1; 13 nucleotides agree with TRBD2. This CDR3 spans 17 amino acids. Germline V gives CDR1 MNHEY, CDR2 SMNVEV (reference sequence). After removal of 5 bases from V and 6 bases from J, the junction contained 10 bases not matched to a gene.